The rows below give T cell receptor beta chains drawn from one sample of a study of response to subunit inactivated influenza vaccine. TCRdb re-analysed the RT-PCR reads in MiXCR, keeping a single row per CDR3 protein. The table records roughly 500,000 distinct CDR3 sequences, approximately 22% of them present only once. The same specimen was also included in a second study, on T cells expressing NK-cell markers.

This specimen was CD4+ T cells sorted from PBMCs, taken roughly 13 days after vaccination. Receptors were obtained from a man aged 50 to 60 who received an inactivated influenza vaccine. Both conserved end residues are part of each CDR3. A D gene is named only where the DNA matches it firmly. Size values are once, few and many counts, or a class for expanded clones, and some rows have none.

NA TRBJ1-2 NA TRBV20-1 TGCAGTGCTAGAGATTCGGACAGAAACTATGGCTACACCTTC CSARDSDRNYGYTF
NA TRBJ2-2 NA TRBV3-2 TGTGCCAGCAGCCCTGGAGGGACTAGCGGGAGATCCGGGGAGCTGTTTTTT CASSPGGTSGRSGELFF
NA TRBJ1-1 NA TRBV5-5 TGTGCCAGCAGCTTGTGGGAAGGCGGCACTGAAGCTTTCTTT CASSLWEGGTEAFF
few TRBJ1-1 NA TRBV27 TGTGCCAGGTGCCACCGGGACGGAAAGAACACTGAAGCTTTCTTT CARCHRDGKNTEAFF
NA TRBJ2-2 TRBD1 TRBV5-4 TGTGCCAGCAGCTCCCAGGGGGACACCGGGGAGCTGTTTTTT CASSSQGDTGELFF
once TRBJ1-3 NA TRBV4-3 TGCGCCAGCAGCCAGGCGGTCGGGACATCTCGAAACACCATATATTTT CASSQAVGTSRNTIYF
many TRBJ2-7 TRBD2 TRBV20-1 TGCAGTGCTCCCCGACTAGCGGCTGCCTACGAGCAGTACTTC CSAPRLAAAYEQYF
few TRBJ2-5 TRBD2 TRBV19 TGTGCCAGTAACTACGGACTAGCGGCCCAAGAGACCCAGTACTTC CASNYGLAAQETQYF
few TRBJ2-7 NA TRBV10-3 TGTGCCATCAGCCAAACAGAGTACGAGCAGTACTTC CAISQTEYEQYF
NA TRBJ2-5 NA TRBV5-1 TGCGCCAGCAGCGTGACCGGGACCCGGGTGGGTGAGACCCAGTACTTC CASSVTGTRVGETQYF
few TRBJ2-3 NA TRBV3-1 TGTGCCAGCAGCCAAGACGGCACGACGCAGTATTTT CASSQDGTTQYF
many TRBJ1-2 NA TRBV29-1 TGCAGCGTTGGAGTCCGGGGACACTATGGCTACACCTTC CSVGVRGHYGYTF
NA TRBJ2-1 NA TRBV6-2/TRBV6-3 TGTGCCAGCAGTTACCTCCGTGAGATTTACAATGAGCAGTTCTTC CASSYLREIYNEQFF
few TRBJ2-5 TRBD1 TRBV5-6 TGTGCCAGCAGCTTTACCGGGACAGAAGAGACCCAGTACTTC CASSFTGTEETQYF
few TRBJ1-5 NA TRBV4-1 TGCGCCAGCAGCCAAGGGGTCCCGGGAGGGAATCAGCCCCAGCATTTT CASSQGVPGGNQPQHF
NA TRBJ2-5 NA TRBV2 TGTGGCAGCAGTGAGAACGGCTACCGGGAGACCCAGTACTTC CGSSENGYRETQYF
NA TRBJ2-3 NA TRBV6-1 TGTGCCAGCAGGAAGGGCAGGTACACAGATACGCAGTATTTT CASRKGRYTDTQYF
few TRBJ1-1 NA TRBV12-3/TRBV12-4 TGTGCCAGCAGTTTCGGGGTGACCGTCACTGAAGCTTTCTTT CASSFGVTVTEAFF
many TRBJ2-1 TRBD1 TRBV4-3 TGCGCCAGCAGCAGGCAGGGGGCAGGGAGTGAGCAGTTCTTC CASSRQGAGSEQFF
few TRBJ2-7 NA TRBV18 TGTGCCAGCTCACCACCGTTGGCGGGCCCCTACGAGCAGTACTTC CASSPPLAGPYEQYF
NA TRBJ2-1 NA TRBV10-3 TGTGCCATCAGTGAGATGGTACCGCCCGCTGGTGAGCAGTTCTTC CAISEMVPPAGEQFF
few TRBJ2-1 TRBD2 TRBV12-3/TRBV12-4 TGTGCCAGCAGCAAAAATGGACTAGCGGGAGCTAATGGGGATGAGCAGTTCTTC CASSKNGLAGANGDEQFF
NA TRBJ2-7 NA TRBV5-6 TGTGCCAGCAGCTTGGATTCCAGAGACGAGCAGTACTTC CASSLDSRDEQYF
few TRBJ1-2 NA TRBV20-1 TGCAGTGCTAGAGGTGACCTATATGGCTACACCTTC CSARGDLYGYTF
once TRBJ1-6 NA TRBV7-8 TGTGCCAGCAGCCCCTTGGCAGAGCCTCGTAATTCACCCCTCCACTTT CASSPLAEPRNSPLHF
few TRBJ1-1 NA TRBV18 TGTGCCAGCTCACCAAAGACAAGGAACACTGAAGCTTTCTTT CASSPKTRNTEAFF
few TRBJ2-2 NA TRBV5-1 TGCGCCAGCAGCGGTGGACCCTGGGGAGCGAACACCGGGGAGCTGTTTTTT CASSGGPWGANTGELFF
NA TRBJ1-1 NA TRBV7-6 TGTGCCAGCAGCCCGCGGGGGGGGACGGACACTGAAGCTTTCTTT CASSPRGGTDTEAFF
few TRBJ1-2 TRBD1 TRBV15 TGTGCCACCGGTACAGGGGGCTCGGGCCCGACGAACTATGGCTACACCTTC CATGTGGSGPTNYGYTF
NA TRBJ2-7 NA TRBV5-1 TGCGCCAGCACGCCAATTGTAGGAGTCACTTACGAGCAGTACTTC CASTPIVGVTYEQYF
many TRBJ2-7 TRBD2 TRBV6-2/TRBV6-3 TGTGCCAGCAGTTACCGACTAGCGGGAGTCGAGCAGTACTTC CASSYRLAGVEQYF